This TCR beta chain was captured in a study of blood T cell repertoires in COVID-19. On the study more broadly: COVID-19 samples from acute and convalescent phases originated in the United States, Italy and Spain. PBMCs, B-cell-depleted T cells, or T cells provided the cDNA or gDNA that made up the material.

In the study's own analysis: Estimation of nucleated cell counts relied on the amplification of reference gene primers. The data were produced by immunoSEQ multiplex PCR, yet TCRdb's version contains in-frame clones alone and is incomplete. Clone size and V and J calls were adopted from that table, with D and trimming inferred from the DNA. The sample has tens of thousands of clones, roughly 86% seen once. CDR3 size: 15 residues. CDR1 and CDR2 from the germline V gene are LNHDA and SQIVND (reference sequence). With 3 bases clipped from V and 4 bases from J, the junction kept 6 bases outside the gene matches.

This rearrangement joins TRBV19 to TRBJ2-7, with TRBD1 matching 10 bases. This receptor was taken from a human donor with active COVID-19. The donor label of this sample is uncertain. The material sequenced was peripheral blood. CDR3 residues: CASSIRTGGPYEQYF. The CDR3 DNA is TGTGCCAGTAGTATCAGGACAGGGGGTCCTTACGAGCAGTACTTC.